This T cell receptor beta chain is drawn from a study of T-cell reconstitution after alpha-beta-depleted transplantation in children (dated by TCRdb to between 2015 and 2016). Notes on the research overall: The study quantitatively tracked T-cell immune reconstitution after TCRalphabeta/CD19-depleted allogeneic hematopoietic cell transplantation in children using TCR repertoire profiling.

Libraries were constructed by PCR. Instrument on record: Illumina HiSeq 2500. TCR library preparation used molecular barcoding, with unique molecular identifiers applied to normalize quantification of the TCRbeta repertoire. The public sequencing data were trimmed at Q25 with fastp and processed into clonotypes with MiXCR by TCRdb, which kept only in-frame beta chains. Here each entry gathers all rows of one CDR3 protein and keeps the most common genes and DNA. The sample has fewer than 700,000 distinct CDR3 sequences on record, under 15% of them singletons. The ten largest clones capture about 2.2% of the sample. In the paper's terms, the treatment or condition label means: allogeneic hematopoietic cell transplantation with graft depleted of TCRalphabeta T cells and CD19 B cells. The children who served as transplant recipients had been given grafts of TCRalphabeta/CD19-depleted allogeneic hematopoietic cells.

This clonotype was seen many times. Its antigen has not been determined. It has no much larger one-base neighbor in the sample; base qualities were not kept. Inclusive of the bounding cysteine and phenylalanine, the CDR3 is 11 residues long. CDR3 DNA is the only sequence kept; it has 33 bases, read in frame from the first base. Based on the germline V gene, the CDR1 and CDR2 sequences are SGDLS and YYNGEE. V lost 4 bases and J lost 8 bases; the stretch between them is 9 bases long. Beyond this particular receptor, the publication reports: About two months after transplant, the apparently early recovery of alphabetaT-cell counts reportedly depended on just several hundred clones that had expanded rapidly and came from non-depleted graft cells. In some patients, the high TCRbeta diversity seen at day 60 was put down to recipient T cells and intrathymic progenitors that had survived conditioning. Over the following months the frequencies of hyperexpanded clones went down, and after one year T-cell counts and TCRbeta diversity were mostly credited to newly produced T cells.

The TCR sequence derives from a male patient aged 10 to 17 who had a stem cell transplant for acute myeloid leukemia, so the T cells may come from the graft donor. The sequences come from PBMCs, mostly from graft donor cells, collected 360 days after TCRalphabeta/CD19-depleted stem cell transplant. The V and J segments used are TRBV9 and TRBJ1-2, with no confidently assigned D gene. CDR3 reads: CASSPGWGYTF. The DNA is TGTGCCAGCAGCCCCGGTTGGGGCTACACCTTC.